The clone carrying this T cell receptor (beta chain) was recorded a few times. PCR involved 60 Vbeta and 13 Jbeta primers. As processed by the authors: Counted up in a later analysis, unique TCR beta chains came to 60 million to 95 million, with around 11 million shared. Assay: immunoSEQ multiplex PCR; the TCRdb copy retains only in-frame clones and omits some. V and J calls and clone size are as listed in that table; D and trimming were resolved from the DNA. The sample lists 100,000 to 150,000 clones; 74% were seen once. These data belong to a study of cytomegalovirus exposure and HLA in healthy donors. The V end was cut by 8 bases, the J end by 0 bases, with 14 bases between. The CDR3 consists of 16 residues. CDR1 and CDR2 (germline): SNHLY, FYNNEI.

The source material was PBMCs. The sequence derives from a woman between 50 and 59 years old in good health and CMV-seropositive. This chain uses TRBV2 with TRBJ1-6; TRBD1 is a possible D gene (5 bases). The CDR3 nucleotides read TGTGCCAGCCAATCCGGGGGGGGCTCCTATAATTCACCCCTCCACTTT. Translating gives CASQSGGGSYNSPLHF.